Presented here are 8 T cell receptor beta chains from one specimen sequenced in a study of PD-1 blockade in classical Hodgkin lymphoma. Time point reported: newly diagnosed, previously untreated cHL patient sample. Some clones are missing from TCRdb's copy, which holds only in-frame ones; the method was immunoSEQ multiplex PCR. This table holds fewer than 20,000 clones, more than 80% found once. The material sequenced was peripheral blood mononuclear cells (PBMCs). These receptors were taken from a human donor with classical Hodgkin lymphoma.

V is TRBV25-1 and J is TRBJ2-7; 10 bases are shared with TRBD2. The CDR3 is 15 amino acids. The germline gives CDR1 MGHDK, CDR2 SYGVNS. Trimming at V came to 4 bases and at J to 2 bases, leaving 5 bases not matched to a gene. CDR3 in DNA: TGTGCCAGCAGTGGTCTAGCGGGAGTCGCCTACGAGCAGTACTTC. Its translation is CASSGLAGVAYEQYF.

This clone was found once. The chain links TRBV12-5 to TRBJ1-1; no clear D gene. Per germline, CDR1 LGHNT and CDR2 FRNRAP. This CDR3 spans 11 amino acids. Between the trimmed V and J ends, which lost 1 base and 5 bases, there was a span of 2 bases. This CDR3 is CASGLGTEAFF. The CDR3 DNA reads TGTGCTAGTGGTTTGGGGACTGAAGCTTTCTTT. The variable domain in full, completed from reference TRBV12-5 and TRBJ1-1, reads DARVTQTPRHKVTEMGQEVTMRCQPILGHNTVFWYRQTMMQGLELLAYFRNRAPLDDSGMPKDRFSAEMPDATLATLKIQPSEPRDSAVYFCASGLGTEAFFGQGTRLTVV.

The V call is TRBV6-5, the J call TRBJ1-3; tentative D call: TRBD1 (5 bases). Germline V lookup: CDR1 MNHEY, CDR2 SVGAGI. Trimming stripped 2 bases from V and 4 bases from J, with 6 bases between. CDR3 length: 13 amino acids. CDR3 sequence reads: CASSYRDGNTIYF. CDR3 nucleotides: TGTGCCAGCAGTTACAGGGACGGAAACACCATATATTTT.

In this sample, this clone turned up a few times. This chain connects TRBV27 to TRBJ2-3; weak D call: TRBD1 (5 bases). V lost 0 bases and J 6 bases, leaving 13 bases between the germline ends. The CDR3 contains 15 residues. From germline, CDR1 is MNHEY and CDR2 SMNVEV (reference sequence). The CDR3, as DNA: TGTGCCAGCAGTTTATCCGCAGGGTTACTGGATACGCAGTATTTT. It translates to CASSLSAGLLDTQYF.

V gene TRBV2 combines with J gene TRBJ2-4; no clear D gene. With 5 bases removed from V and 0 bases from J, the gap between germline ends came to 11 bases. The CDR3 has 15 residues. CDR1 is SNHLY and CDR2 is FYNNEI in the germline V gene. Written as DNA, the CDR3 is TGTGCCAGCAGTAAACAGACTCTAGCCAAAAACATTCAGTACTTC. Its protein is CASSKQTLAKNIQYF.

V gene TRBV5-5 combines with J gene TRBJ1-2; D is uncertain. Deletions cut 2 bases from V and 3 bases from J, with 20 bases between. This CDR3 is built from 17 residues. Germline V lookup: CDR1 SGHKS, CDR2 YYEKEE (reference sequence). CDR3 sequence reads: CASSLNLIRRRDYGYTF. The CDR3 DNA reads TGTGCCAGCAGCTTAAATCTCATTCGGAGGAGGGACTATGGCTACACCTTC.

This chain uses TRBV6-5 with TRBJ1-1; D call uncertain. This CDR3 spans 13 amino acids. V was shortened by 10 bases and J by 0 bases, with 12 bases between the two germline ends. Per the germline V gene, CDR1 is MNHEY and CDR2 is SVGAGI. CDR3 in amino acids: CATIREVNTEAFF. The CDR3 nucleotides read TGTGCCACCATAAGAGAAGTGAACACTGAAGCTTTCTTT.

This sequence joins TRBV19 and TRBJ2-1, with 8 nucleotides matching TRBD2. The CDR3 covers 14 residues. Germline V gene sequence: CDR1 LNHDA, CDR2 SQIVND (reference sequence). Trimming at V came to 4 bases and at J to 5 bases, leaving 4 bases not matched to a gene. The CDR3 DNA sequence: TGTGCCAGTAGTACGACTAGCGAACACAATGAGCAGTTCTTC. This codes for CASSTTSEHNEQFF.